Listed here are 28 T cell receptor beta chains from one sample, sequenced in a study of blood T cell repertoires in COVID-19 (TCRdb year 2020). Receptors were amplified or captured by the immunoSEQ multiplex PCR assay. The table comes from immuneACCESS by way of TCRdb, which keeps in-frame sequences with V and J called. Part of the clones is missing from these tables; in studies checked, under half for an unresolved V gene and the rest for unknown reasons. The sample data list 150,000 to 200,000 clones, and 82% of these were observed just once. The top ten hold 18% of the sample. The sequenced sample consisted of PBMCs or T cells enriched from blood (not recorded which). These receptors were collected from a man in his sixties who had recovered from COVID-19.

The chain's CDR3 is CSVEWTGTKNIQYF. Here the CDR3 DNA reads TGCAGCGTTGAATGGACAGGCACCAAAAACATTCAGTACTTC. V is TRBV29-1 and J is TRBJ2-4; 7 bases are a match to TRBD1. The CDR3 spans 14 residues. Per germline, CDR1 SQVTM and CDR2 ANQGSEA. Trimming at V came to 2 bases and at J to 2 bases, leaving 3 bases not matched to a gene.

J is TRBJ1-6 and V is TRBV6-1; TRBD1 agrees at 8 bases. Losses at the gene ends were 2 bases for V and 0 bases for J; bases not matched to a gene: 0. This CDR3 region has 16 residues. Germline V gives CDR1 MNHNS, CDR2 SASEGT. DNA for the CDR3: TGTGCCAGCAGTGAAACAGGGGGCTCCTATAATTCACCCCTCCACTTT. Residues: CASSETGGSYNSPLHF.

The chain couples TRBV4-1 to TRBJ2-2, with D possibly TRBD2 on 6 matching bases. Trimming left V 0 bases short and J 0 bases short, with 14 bases between. The length of the CDR3 is 18 residues. Germline V gene lookup returns CDR1 MGHRA and CDR2 YSYEKL. The CDR3 sequence is CASSQEAGGTANTGELFF. The CDR3 nucleotides read TGCGCCAGCAGCCAAGAAGCGGGTGGGACGGCGAACACCGGGGAGCTGTTTTTT.

The gene calls are TRBV7-9 and TRBJ2-3; perhaps TRBD1 as D (6 bases). The CDR3 extends over 13 amino acids. Germline values: CDR1 SEHNR, CDR2 FQNEAQ (reference sequence). V lost 7 bases to trimming and J lost 1 base, with 9 bases between them. The CDR3 sequence: CASTDRRTDTQYF. CDR3 nucleotide sequence: TGTGCCAGCACTGACAGGCGCACAGATACGCAGTATTTT.

The V gene is TRBV3-1 (or the pseudogene TRBV3-2), the J gene TRBJ1-1, with D possibly being TRBD1 (6 bases). This CDR3 is built from 14 residues. The V gene's germline CDR1 is LGHDT and CDR2 YNNKEL (reference sequence). Trimming cost V 4 bases and J 8 bases, with 17 bases left between them. The CDR3 nucleotides read TGTGCCAGCAGCCCCGACCCCGGACAGCGCGAAGCTTTCTTT. The encoded protein is CASSPDPGQREAFF.

The chain employs TRBV9 and TRBJ2-1, with D possibly matching TRBD2 (5 bases). From germline, CDR1 is SGDLS and CDR2 YYNGEE. CDR3 size: 15 residues. The V and J ends lost 0 bases and 0 bases respectively, with 7 bases between them. The CDR3 region is CASSVGRNSYNEQFF. The CDR3 coding sequence is TGTGCCAGCAGCGTAGGGAGGAACTCCTACAATGAGCAGTTCTTC.

The chain carries TRBV5-6 and TRBJ2-7, with D maybe TRBD2 (6 bases). V dropped 1 base and J dropped 2 bases, with 10 bases sitting between them. CDR3 length equals 14 residues. Per the germline V gene, CDR1 is SGHDT and CDR2 is YYEEEE. This CDR3 reads CASSLRGDPYEQYF. DNA of the CDR3: TGTGCCAGCAGCTTGCGCGGGGACCCCTACGAGCAGTACTTC.

The gene calls are TRBV27 and TRBJ2-3; TRBD2 matches 13 bases. Germline CDR1 and CDR2: MNHEY and SMNVEV (reference sequence). Trimming took 2 bases from V and 8 from J; bases not matched to a gene: 10. CDR3 length equals 17 residues. CDR3 region: CASSLPPGLAGYGTQYF. In DNA, the CDR3 is TGTGCCAGCAGTTTACCTCCGGGACTAGCGGGATATGGTACGCAGTATTTT.

The chain uses TRBV6-1 and TRBJ2-1; 11 nucleotides agree with TRBD1. Germline V gene data show CDR1 as MNHNS and CDR2 as SASEGT. The CDR3 length is 14 residues. The J segment lost 8 bases and the V segment lost 6 bases, leaving 6 bases of the junction unmatched. In DNA, the CDR3 is TGTGCCAGCAGAAGAGGACAGGGGGCGGATGAGCAGTTCTTC. This codes for CASRRGQGADEQFF.

J is TRBJ1-5 and V is TRBV9; possible D gene TRBD1, 5 bases. V was trimmed by 3 bases and J by 2 bases, leaving 9 bases between them. From germline, CDR1 is SGDLS and CDR2 YYNGEE. This CDR3 is built from 14 residues. This CDR3 reads CASSGGDGNQPQHF. DNA for the CDR3: TGTGCCAGCAGCGGGGGGGATGGCAATCAGCCCCAGCATTTT. The full variable domain, rest sourced from reference TRBV9 and TRBJ1-5, is DSGVTQTPKHLITATGQRVTLRCSPRSGDLSVYWYQQSLDQGLQFLIQYYNGEERAKGNILERFSAQQFPDLHSELNLSSLELGDSALYFCASSGGDGNQPQHFGDGTRLSIL.

This chain connects TRBV28 to TRBJ2-7; 9 bases are shared with TRBD2. The CDR3 has 14 amino acids. V lost 3 bases to trimming and J lost 4 bases; unmatched junction nucleotides: 4. Germline CDR1 and CDR2: MDHEN and SYDVKM. CDR3 in DNA: TGTGCCAGCAGTTTTGTGGGACTAGCTTACGAGCAGTACTTC. It encodes CASSFVGLAYEQYF.

In its sample, this clone was seen a few times. The rearrangement links TRBV27 to TRBJ1-3; 12 nucleotides agree with TRBD1. Per the germline V gene, CDR1 is MNHEY and CDR2 is SMNVEV (reference sequence). J was trimmed by 3 bases and V by 7 bases; bases with no gene match: 4. CDR3 length: 15 residues. The CDR3 reads CASKGTGGVGNTIYF. CDR3 sequence (DNA): TGTGCCAGCAAGGGGACAGGGGGCGTTGGAAACACCATATATTTT.

This chain joins TRBV19 and TRBJ2-7; D uncertain. The germline CDR1 and CDR2 sequences are LNHDA and SQIVND (reference sequence). Trimming shortened V by 1 base and J by 1 base, and 8 bases separated the two germline ends. CDR3 size: 14 residues. This CDR3 is CASSIGETSYEQYF. The CDR3 DNA reads as TGTGCCAGTAGTATAGGAGAGACTTCCTACGAGCAGTACTTC.

The rearrangement uses TRBV2 and TRBJ1-5, with D perhaps matching TRBD1 (5 bases). The CDR3 is made up of 16 amino acids. Germline CDR1 and CDR2: SNHLY and FYNNEI. Trimming stripped 4 bases from V and 0 bases from J, with 13 bases between. The CDR3 coding sequence is TGTGCCAGCAGTGGGGGCGCGGAATATAGCAATCAGCCCCAGCATTTT. Amino acid sequence: CASSGGAEYSNQPQHF.

The V and J genes are TRBV28 and TRBJ2-1; TRBD2 aligns across 9 bases. CDR1 is MDHEN and CDR2 is SYDVKM in the germline V gene. CDR3 length: 14 amino acids. V was pared by 8 bases and J by 3 bases, with 5 bases of the junction left unmatched. The CDR3 DNA reads as TGTGCCAGCGCCCTAGCGGGGCTCTACAATGAGCAGTTCTTC. Its protein is CASALAGLYNEQFF.

Here the CDR3 DNA reads TGTGCCAGTAGTACAAGACGACTAGTCGGAGCCAAAAACATTCAGTACTTC. Residues: CASSTRRLVGAKNIQYF. The genes are TRBV19 and TRBJ2-4, with a tentative D call TRBD2 (6 bases). CDR1 and CDR2 (germline): LNHDA, SQIVND (reference sequence). Trimming left V 4 bases short and J 0 bases short, with 16 bases between. The CDR3 sequence is 17 residues long.

V is TRBV6-6 and J is TRBJ1-3; D is possibly TRBD1 (6 bases). Deletions cut 7 bases from V and 2 bases from J, with 9 bases between. This CDR3 has 13 amino acids. Germline values: CDR1 MNHNY, CDR2 SVGAGI (reference sequence). The CDR3 protein is CASITGTGNTIYF. As DNA, the CDR3 is TGTGCCAGCATTACAGGGACTGGAAACACCATATATTTT.

The V call is TRBV28, the J call TRBJ1-3, with unresolved D. Germline CDR1 and CDR2: MDHEN and SYDVKM. V lost 3 bases, J lost 0 bases, and 9 bases lay in between. The CDR3 spans 15 residues. CDR3 nucleotide sequence: TGTGCCAGCAGTTTGGCGGTTGGCTCTGGAAACACCATATATTTT. It yields the protein CASSLAVGSGNTIYF. The whole variable domain, filled in from reference TRBV28 and TRBJ1-3, reads DVKVTQSSRYLVKRTGEKVFLECVQDMDHENMFWYRQDPGLGLRLIYFSYDVKMKEKGDIPEGYSVSREKKERFSLILESASTNQTSMYLCASSLAVGSGNTIYFGEGSWLTVV.

The chain employs TRBV10-3 and TRBJ2-1, with 10 bases identical to TRBD1. This CDR3 is 14 amino acids long. V was clipped by 5 bases and J by 7 bases; unmatched bases: 5. Germline V gene data show CDR1 as ENHRY and CDR2 as SYGVKD. The CDR3 reads CAISPGQGTNEQFF. CDR3 in DNA: TGTGCCATCAGTCCGGGACAGGGGACGAATGAGCAGTTCTTC.

The chain employs TRBV6-4 and TRBJ1-2, with D uncertain. CDR3 length: 14 amino acids. The V gene lost 2 bases and the J gene lost 4 bases, with 11 bases spanning the gap. Germline V gene lookup returns CDR1 MRHNA and CDR2 SNTAGT. The CDR3 sequence: CASSDQAGGYGYTF. The CDR3 coding sequence is TGTGCCAGCAGTGACCAGGCAGGAGGCTATGGCTACACCTTC.

In DNA form, the CDR3 reads TGTGCCAGCAAAAGGGCTGCGGGGAACACTGAAGCTTTCTTT. Protein product: CASKRAAGNTEAFF. The chain links TRBV6-5 to TRBJ1-1, with unresolved D. V lost 7 bases, J lost 1 base, and 13 bases lay in between. Germline CDR1 and CDR2: MNHEY and SVGAGI. CDR3 length: 14 amino acids.

This chain links TRBV7-8 with TRBJ1-1; no reliable D call. Germline CDR1 SGHVS, CDR2 FQNEAQ. The V end was cut by 5 bases, the J end by 5 bases, with 21 bases between. This CDR3 has 16 residues. CDR3 in amino acids: CASSPHGEGHGTEAFF. CDR3 nucleotides: TGTGCCAGCAGCCCACACGGGGAAGGGCACGGGACTGAAGCTTTCTTT.

The rearrangement links TRBV19 to TRBJ2-5, with 7 bases identical to TRBD2. CDR3 size: 17 residues. J gave up 5 bases and V 2 bases, and 14 bases lay outside the gene matches. CDR1 is LNHDA, CDR2 SQIVND, per germline (reference sequence). CDR3 amino acids: CASSISRTRLGPETQYF. CDR3 DNA: TGTGCCAGTAGTATATCTAGGACTAGATTGGGCCCCGAGACCCAGTACTTC.

J is TRBJ2-2 and V is TRBV11-2, with D possibly matching TRBD2 (6 bases). Trimming removed 5 bases at V and 4 bases at J, with 17 bases between. The CDR3 totals 16 residues. Germline V gene sequence: CDR1 SGHAT, CDR2 FQNNGV. The CDR3 region has the DNA TGTGCCAGCAGCCAAGGACTACTTGGGCGCACCGGGGAGCTGTTTTTT. Its translation: CASSQGLLGRTGELFF. The full variable domain, rest sourced from reference TRBV11-2 and TRBJ2-2, is EAGVAQSPRYKIIEKRQSVAFWCNPISGHATLYWYQQILGQGPKLLIQFQNNGVVDDSQLPKDRFSAERLKGVDSTLKIQPAKLEDSAVYLCASSQGLLGRTGELFFGEGSRLTVL.

V gene TRBV5-1 combines with J gene TRBJ1-4; a possible D gene is TRBD1 (6 bases). CDR3 length: 17 residues. Germline-derived CDR1 and CDR2 are SGHRS and YFSETQ. With 2 bases removed from V and 0 bases from J, the gap between germline ends came to 14 bases. The CDR3: CASSLGDTPATNEKLFF. CDR3 bases: TGCGCCAGCAGCTTAGGGGACACCCCCGCAACTAATGAAAAACTGTTTTTT.

V and J are TRBV28 and TRBJ1-6; 10 positions agree with TRBD1. CDR3 length: 14 residues. CDR1 and CDR2 (germline): MDHEN, SYDVKM. Germline trimming cut 6 bases from V and 10 bases from J; bases unmatched to any gene: 6. CDR3 coding DNA: TGTGCCAGCAGCGGGACAGGGGATGAATCACCCCTCCACTTT. This gives the protein CASSGTGDESPLHF.

The chain is built from TRBV2 and TRBJ2-1; D is possibly TRBD2 (5 bases). The CDR3 runs 15 residues. Per germline, CDR1 SNHLY and CDR2 FYNNEI. Trimming shortened V by 6 bases and J by 5 bases, and 17 bases separated the two germline ends. In DNA form, the CDR3 reads TGTGCCAGCAGCCGAGCGGCGGCGGGTAACAATGAGCAGTTCTTC. It yields the protein CASSRAAAGNNEQFF.

V gene TRBV3-1 (or the pseudogene TRBV3-2) combines with J gene TRBJ1-6; the D gene is possibly TRBD1 (6 bases). The germline V gene encodes CDR1 LGHDT and CDR2 YNNKEL (reference sequence). This CDR3 is built from 17 residues. Trimming removed 1 base from V and 0 bases from J, with 10 bases in between. CDR3 sequence reads: CASSQVQGLSYNSPLHF. DNA for the CDR3: TGTGCCAGCAGCCAAGTGCAGGGGCTCTCCTATAATTCACCCCTCCACTTT.